A single sample is the source of the 9 T cell receptor beta chains below, sequenced in a study of persistence of HIV-infected CD4 T cells. The libraries were made with immunoSEQ version 4 in survey mode. Some clones are missing from TCRdb's copy, which holds only in-frame ones; the method was immunoSEQ multiplex PCR. The sample lists fewer than 50,000 clones, roughly nine tenths occurring once. Anti-CD3/anti-CD28 beads served as a nonspecific positive control stimulus. CD4+ T cells upregulating both CD40 ligand and CD69 were sorted as responding cells. Their cognate antigens are unknown. Here the sequenced sample was CD4+ T cells sorted from PBMCs after approximately 19-hour stimulation, taken from a patient who received antiretroviral therapy. These receptors all stem from an adult man with HIV who was CMV-seropositive.

The chain joins TRBV19 to TRBJ2-3; possibly TRBD2 for D (6 bases). V dropped 5 bases and J dropped 0 bases, with 18 bases sitting between them. The CDR3 has 17 residues. Germline CDR1 reads LNHDA; CDR2 reads SQIVND (reference sequence). The CDR3, as DNA: TGTGCCAGTAGTTCGTCGGGGGTCCGTTTGAGCACAGATACGCAGTATTTT. Protein product: CASSSSGVRLSTDTQYF. The whole variable domain, filled in from reference TRBV19 and TRBJ2-3, reads DGGITQSPKYLFRKEGQNVTLSCEQNLNHDAMYWYRQDPGQGLRLIYYSQIVNDFQKGDIAEGYSVSREKKESFPLTVTSAQKNPTAFYLCASSSSGVRLSTDTQYFGPGTRLTVL.

The chain employs TRBV7-3 and TRBJ1-2; 11 positions match TRBD1. With 6 bases clipped from V and 2 bases from J, the junction kept 5 bases outside the gene matches. The germline CDR1 and CDR2 sequences are SGHTA and FQGTGA. The CDR3 contains 15 residues. The CDR3 loop is CASSQGQGANYGYTF. The CDR3 nucleotides are TGTGCCAGCAGTCAAGGACAGGGGGCGAACTATGGCTACACCTTC. Full variable domain (missing parts from reference TRBV7-3 and TRBJ1-2): GAGVSQTPSNKVTEKGKYVELRCDPISGHTALYWYRQSLGQGPEFLIYFQGTGAADDSGLPNDRFFAVRPEGSVSTLKIQRTERGDSAVYLCASSQGQGANYGYTFGSGTRLTVV.

In its sample, this clone was seen a few times. The chain employs TRBV4-1 and TRBJ1-2, with D uncertain. The CDR3 has 15 amino acids. Germline lookup yields CDR1 MGHRA and CDR2 YSYEKL. The V end was cut by 0 bases, the J end by 4 bases, with 12 bases between. This chain's CDR3 is CASSQEISGGYGYTF. The CDR3 DNA reads TGCGCCAGCAGCCAAGAAATCTCCGGAGGCTATGGCTACACCTTC.

V and J are TRBV5-1 and TRBJ2-7; D is unresolved. V lost 4 bases and J 0 bases, leaving 14 bases between the germline ends. Germline V lookup: CDR1 SGHRS, CDR2 YFSETQ. The CDR3 runs to 15 residues. CDR3 bases: TGCGCCAGCAGCCCCGAGAAGGTAGGCTCCTACGAGCAGTACTTC. Residues: CASSPEKVGSYEQYF.

This rearrangement joins TRBV19 to TRBJ1-2, with 7 bases aligning to TRBD1. This CDR3 has 14 amino acids. Per the germline V gene, CDR1 is LNHDA and CDR2 is SQIVND (reference sequence). With 4 bases clipped from V and 8 bases from J, the junction kept 10 bases outside the gene matches. CDR3 in DNA: TGTGCCAGTAGTAACCCGGGACAGTCAATGGGCTACACCTTC. Translating it yields CASSNPGQSMGYTF.

The chain joins TRBV18 to TRBJ1-1; tentative D call: TRBD1 (6 bases). Trimming removed 4 bases at V and 1 base at J, with 16 bases between. This CDR3 has 16 residues. The germline CDR1 and CDR2 sequences are KGHSH and LQKENI. CDR3 sequence: CASSLFTGFENTEAFF. The CDR3 bases are TGTGCCAGCTCACTCTTCACAGGGTTTGAGAACACTGAAGCTTTCTTT.

The chain combines TRBV2 with TRBJ2-6; the match to TRBD1 covers 9 bases. J lost 4 bases, V lost 5 bases, and 6 bases had no gene match. The V gene's germline CDR1 is SNHLY and CDR2 FYNNEI. The CDR3 contains 16 residues. The chain's CDR3 is CASSTQGAGGANVLTF. The CDR3, as DNA: TGTGCCAGCAGTACACAGGGGGCGGGAGGGGCCAACGTCCTGACTTTC. The whole variable domain, filled in from reference TRBV2 and TRBJ2-6, reads EPEVTQTPSHQVTQMGQEVILRCVPISNHLYFYWYRQILGQKVEFLVSFYNNEISEKSEIFDDQFSVERPDGSNFTLKIRSTKLEDSAMYFCASSTQGAGGANVLTFGAGSRLTVL.

This chain joins TRBV3-1 (or the pseudogene TRBV3-2) and TRBJ2-7, with 10 bases that match TRBD2. The germline V gene encodes CDR1 LGHDT and CDR2 YNNKEL (reference sequence). The CDR3 totals 15 residues. V was clipped by 4 bases and J by 4 bases; unmatched bases: 7. CDR3 loop: CASSLTSGVGYEQYF. CDR3 in DNA: TGTGCCAGCAGCCTTACTAGCGGGGTGGGTTACGAGCAGTACTTC.

The chain links TRBV5-1 to TRBJ2-1; D is perhaps TRBD1 (6 bases). The CDR3 loop spans 13 amino acids. Germline values: CDR1 SGHRS, CDR2 YFSETQ. Trimming took 2 bases from V and 7 from J, leaving 10 bases between them. The CDR3 nucleotides are TGCGCCAGCAGCTTTAGGACAGAGAATGAGCAGTTCTTC. The encoded protein is CASSFRTENEQFF.